This TCR beta chain came from a study of blood T cell repertoires in COVID-19. Overall study: Whether acute or convalescent, the COVID-19 samples came from the United States, Italy and Spain. T cells, B-cell-depleted T cells, or PBMCs provided the cDNA or gDNA that served as material.

Source study methods: Quantification of nucleated cells was approximated via reference gene primer amplification. The assay was immunoSEQ multiplex PCR, and TCRdb's table has in-frame clones only and misses some. That table gives V, J and clone size, and the DNA gave D and trimming. The sample lists 35,000 to 45,000 clones, about 88% occurring once. The sequence was collected from a man aged 55 to 70 with active COVID-19. Source material: peripheral blood.

For the CDR3, the DNA is TGTGCCAGCAGCTACAAGACTAGCGGGAGGGCCGGCGATGAGCAGTTCTTC. Protein product: CASSYKTSGRAGDEQFF. The chain carries TRBV3-1 (or the pseudogene TRBV3-2) and TRBJ2-1; TRBD2 agrees at 14 bases. This CDR3 is built from 17 residues. V shed 5 bases and J 8 bases; nucleotides not matched to a gene: 11. CDR1 is LGHDT, CDR2 YNNKEL, per germline (reference sequence).